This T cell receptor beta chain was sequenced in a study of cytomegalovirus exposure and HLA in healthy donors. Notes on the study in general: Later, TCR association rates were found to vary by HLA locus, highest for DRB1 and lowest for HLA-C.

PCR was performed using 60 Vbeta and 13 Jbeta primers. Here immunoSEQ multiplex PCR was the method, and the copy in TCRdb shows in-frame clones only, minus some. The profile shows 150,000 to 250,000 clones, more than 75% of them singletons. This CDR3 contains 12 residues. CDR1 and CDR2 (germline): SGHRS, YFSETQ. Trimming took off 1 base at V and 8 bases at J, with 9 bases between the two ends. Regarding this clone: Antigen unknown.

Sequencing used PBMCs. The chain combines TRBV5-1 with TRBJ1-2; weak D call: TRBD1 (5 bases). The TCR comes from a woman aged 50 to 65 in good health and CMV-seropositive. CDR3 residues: CASSLRGDGYTF. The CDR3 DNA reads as TGCGCCAGCAGCTTGAGGGGTGACGGCTACACCTTC.